The source of this TCR beta chain is a study of shared clonotypes between healthy human individuals. Study background: Donors were a couple of women and three men aged 18 to 49.

Ten immunoSEQ deep assay plates held the unsorted PBMC DNA. Original analysis: Filtering differed, since immunoSEQ gave only junction sequences and no quality scores. Profiled with immunoSEQ multiplex PCR; TCRdb holds only in-frame clones, not every one. The V and J calls and clone size are taken from that table; D and trimming were inferred from the DNA. The sample carries about 470,000 clones, more than 75% recorded once. Germline loops: CDR1 LGHNA, CDR2 YNFKEQ. The V and J ends lost 3 bases and 4 bases respectively, with 6 bases between them. The CDR3 consists of 12 residues. Points from the study as a whole: Clonotype sharing among donors was expected to depend on sequencing depth.

Concerning this clone itself: Antigen unknown.

The rearrangement links TRBV4-2 to TRBJ1-2; no firm D call. Sequenced material: PBMCs. The source of this sequence is a woman aged 40 to 50 in good health. Some clones in this sample may be carry-over from other donors' samples. CDR3 coding DNA: TGTGCCAGCAGCCAGGAGCCCTATGGCTACACCTTC. Translated: CASSQEPYGYTF.